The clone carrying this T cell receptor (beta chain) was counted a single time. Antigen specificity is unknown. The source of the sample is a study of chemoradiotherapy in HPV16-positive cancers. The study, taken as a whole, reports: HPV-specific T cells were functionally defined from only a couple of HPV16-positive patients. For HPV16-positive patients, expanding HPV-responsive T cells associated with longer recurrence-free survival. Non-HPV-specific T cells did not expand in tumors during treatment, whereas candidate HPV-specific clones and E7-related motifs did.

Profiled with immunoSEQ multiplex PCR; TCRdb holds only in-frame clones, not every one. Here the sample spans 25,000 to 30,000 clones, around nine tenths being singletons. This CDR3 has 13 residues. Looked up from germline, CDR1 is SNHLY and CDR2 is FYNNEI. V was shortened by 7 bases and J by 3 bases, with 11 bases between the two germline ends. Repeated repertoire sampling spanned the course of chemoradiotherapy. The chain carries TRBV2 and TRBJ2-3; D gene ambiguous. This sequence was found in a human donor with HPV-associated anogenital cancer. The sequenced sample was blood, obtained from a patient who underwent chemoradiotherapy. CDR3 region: CASNDVGTDTQYF. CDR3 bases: TGTGCCAGCAACGATGTGGGAACAGATACGCAGTATTTT. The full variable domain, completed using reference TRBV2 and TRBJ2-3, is EPEVTQTPSHQVTQMGQEVILRCVPISNHLYFYWYRQILGQKVEFLVSFYNNEISEKSEIFDDQFSVERPDGSNFTLKIRSTKLEDSAMYFCASNDVGTDTQYFGPGTRLTVL.